These T cell receptor beta chains were read from a single sample in a study of OX40 agonist ivuxolimab in advanced cancers. Libraries were prepared by immunoSEQ multiplex PCR; TCRdb keeps only in-frame clonotypes and omits some of them. The table lists some 42,000 clones, more than 80% of them singletons. Sequences were derived from CD4+ or CD8+ T cells sorted from blood, sampled in a trial of the OX40 agonist ivuxolimab. The receptors shown here come from an adult with an advanced solid tumor such as melanoma, head and neck, liver or kidney cancer. The CDR3 runs from the conserved cysteine through the conserved F or W. D genes are given only for firm matches. A row's size may be missing; if present it is once, few, many or a size class.

>once|TRBJ2-6|NA|TRBV25-1
CASATISGANVLTF
TGTGCCAGTGCTACTATCTCTGGGGCCAACGTCCTGACTTTC
>NA|TRBJ2-5|NA|TRBV30
CAWSEGAVLIETQYF
TGTGCCTGGTCGGAGGGGGCCGTTTTGATAGAGACCCAGTACTTC
>NA|TRBJ2-2|NA|TRBV7-8
CASSFEETGELFF
TGTGCCAGCAGCTTCGAAGAAACCGGGGAGCTGTTTTTT
>NA|TRBJ2-5|NA|TRBV5-1
CASSPRLVGMLETQYF
TGCGCCAGCAGCCCCCGCCTAGTGGGGATGTTGGAGACCCAGTACTTC
>NA|TRBJ1-1|NA|TRBV6-5
CASSYFRTNTEAFF
TGTGCCAGCAGTTACTTCAGGACGAACACTGAAGCTTTCTTT
>NA|TRBJ2-5|NA|TRBV5-5
CASSSRLQDETQYF
TGTGCCAGCAGCTCCCGACTGCAGGATGAGACCCAGTACTTC
>NA|TRBJ2-1|NA|TRBV7-2
CASSDLPFSYNEQFF
TGTGCCAGCAGCGATCTACCGTTTTCCTACAATGAGCAGTTCTTC
>NA|TRBJ2-3|TRBD2|TRBV18
CASSPASGSDTQYF
TGTGCCAGCTCACCAGCTAGCGGGAGCGATACGCAGTATTTT
>NA|TRBJ2-2|TRBD2|TRBV5-6
CASSRLAGVATGELFF
TGTGCCAGCAGCCGACTAGCGGGAGTAGCCACCGGGGAGCTGTTTTTT
>NA|TRBJ1-1|NA|TRBV13
CAGNRGFRTEAFF
TGTGCCGGAAACCGGGGCTTCCGAACTGAAGCTTTCTTT
>NA|TRBJ2-1|NA|TRBV4-2
CASSLSGYNEQFF
TGTGCCAGCAGCCTTAGCGGCTACAATGAGCAGTTCTTC
>NA|TRBJ2-1|NA|TRBV4-3
CASSQFTGPGYNEQFF
TGCGCCAGCAGCCAATTCACGGGCCCGGGGTACAATGAGCAGTTCTTC
>NA|TRBJ2-1|NA|TRBV12-5
CASGSPRASAITEQFF
TGTGCTAGTGGTTCACCGAGGGCTAGCGCGATCACTGAGCAGTTCTTC
>NA|TRBJ1-2|TRBD1|TRBV6-4
CATQRTGPYGYTF
TGTGCCACCCAAAGGACAGGGCCCTATGGCTACACCTTC
>medium-sized|TRBJ2-4|NA|TRBV2
CASSPDAANIQYF
TGTGCCAGCAGTCCGGACGCGGCAAACATTCAGTACTTC
>NA|TRBJ1-5|NA|TRBV27
CASSLPRTQRRTRQMLQPQHF
TGTGCCAGCAGTTTACCCAGGACCCAGAGACGTACTAGACAGATGTTACAGCCCCAGCATTTT
>NA|TRBJ2-1|NA|TRBV6-5
CASRPSNNNEQFF
TGTGCCAGCAGGCCATCGAATAACAATGAGCAGTTCTTC
>NA|TRBJ1-1|TRBD1|TRBV5-4
CASTRGPNTEAFF
TGTGCCAGCACCAGGGGGCCGAACACTGAAGCTTTCTTT
>NA|TRBJ2-3|NA|TRBV30
CAWSVEGREDTQYF
TGTGCCTGGAGTGTTGAGGGGCGGGAAGATACGCAGTATTTT
>few|TRBJ2-1|TRBD2|TRBV27
CASSLWASGSYNEQFF
TGTGCCAGCAGTTTATGGGCTAGCGGGTCCTACAATGAGCAGTTCTTC
>NA|TRBJ2-3|NA|TRBV5-1
CASSFGGLTDTQYF
TGCGCCAGCAGCTTTGGGGGTCTCACAGATACGCAGTATTTT
>NA|TRBJ2-2|NA|TRBV5-1
CASSPLPTGELFF
TGCGCCAGCAGCCCATTACCCACCGGGGAGCTGTTTTTT
>NA|TRBJ2-4|TRBD2|TRBV7-9
CASSPRTSGTSAKNIQYF
TGTGCCAGCAGCCCAAGGACTAGCGGGACTTCAGCCAAAAACATTCAGTACTTC
>NA|TRBJ1-1|NA|TRBV7-2
CASSRYISNTEAFF
TGTGCCAGCAGCCGTTACATATCGAACACTGAAGCTTTCTTT
>NA|TRBJ1-1|NA|TRBV5-4
CASSFGLNTEAFF
TGTGCCAGCAGCTTCGGACTAAACACTGAAGCTTTCTTT
>once|TRBJ1-1|TRBD1|TRBV2
CACYRGRETEAFF
TGTGCCTGCTACAGGGGGAGGGAAACTGAAGCTTTCTTT
>NA|TRBJ1-4|TRBD1|TRBV7-9
CASSPGGGDEKLFF
TGTGCCAGCAGCCCAGGGGGCGGTGATGAAAAACTGTTTTTT
>NA|TRBJ1-6|NA|TRBV2
CASSELSSYNSPLHF
TGTGCCAGCAGTGAGCTGAGCTCCTATAATTCACCCCTCCACTTT
>NA|TRBJ2-5|NA|TRBV19
CASTPDGEETQYF
TGTGCCAGTACGCCCGATGGAGAAGAGACCCAGTACTTC
>NA|TRBJ2-1|TRBD2|TRBV7-3
CASSLGLADYNEQFF
TGTGCCAGCAGCCTCGGACTAGCGGACTACAATGAGCAGTTCTTC
>NA|TRBJ2-1|NA|TRBV2
CASTGQAYNEQFF
TGTGCCAGTACGGGGCAGGCCTACAATGAGCAGTTCTTC
>NA|TRBJ2-1|NA|TRBV7-9
CASSRGGGNEQFF
TGTGCCAGCAGCCGAGGAGGGGGCAATGAGCAGTTCTTC
>NA|TRBJ2-1|TRBD2|TRBV5-4
CASKPGLARWEFF
TGTGCCAGCAAACCGGGACTAGCACGGTGGGAGTTCTTC
>NA|TRBJ1-2|TRBD1|TRBV19
CASSNQLQGHYGYTF
TGTGCCAGTAGTAACCAATTACAGGGGCACTATGGCTACACCTTC
>once|TRBJ1-3|NA|TRBV6-5
CASSRQASSGNTIYF
TGTGCCAGCAGCCGACAGGCGAGCTCTGGAAACACCATATATTTT
>once|TRBJ2-7|TRBD2|TRBV6-5
CASSPETSGSYEQYF
TGTGCCAGCAGCCCGGAGACTAGCGGCTCCTACGAGCAGTACTTC
>NA|TRBJ2-7|NA|TRBV5-1
CASSSLSGTETYEQYF
TGCGCCAGCAGTTCCCTTTCCGGGACTGAGACCTACGAGCAGTACTTC